This T cell receptor beta chain appears in the sequencing data of a study of long-term antiretroviral therapy in people with HIV. Whole-study findings and limits: Blood specimens, gathered between the mid-2000s and the late 2010s, were possibly obtained under older ART regimens. ART preceded a rise in diversity that nonetheless stayed lower than in transplant donor controls.

None of the participants with HIV were treated outside the United States. As for this clone: Its antigen is unknown.

The V end was cut by 2 bases, the J end by 1 base, with 13 bases between. The germline CDR1 and CDR2 sequences are SGHTA and FQGNSA. The CDR3 contains 16 residues. The assay used was immunoSEQ (version v3.0), run at survey level. It was roughly 40,000-50,000 T-cell genomes per sample that sequencing targeted. Repertoires were generated with immunoSEQ multiplex PCR, while TCRdb's copy carries only in-frame clones and drops some. Of about 28,000 clones in the sample, approximately 83% were seen once. This sequence was found in a young man with HIV. The chain uses TRBV7-2 and TRBJ2-3, with a possible D match to TRBD1 (6 bases). The sample consisted of unsorted PBMCs, taken 0.8 years before starting antiretroviral therapy. The CDR3 region is CASSLTSGVRTDTQYF. For the CDR3, the DNA is TGTGCCAGCAGCTTAACTTCAGGGGTTCGCACAGATACGCAGTATTTT.